Each of the 25 T cell receptor beta chains below was sequenced from the same sample in a study of beta chain features in type 1 diabetes. The investigators reverse transcribed all of the isolated RNA, so they sequenced expressed TCRB transcripts. The protocol was immunoSEQ multiplex PCR, while the TCRdb copy is restricted to in-frame clones and leaves out a portion. Among 300,000 to 350,000 clones listed, about 19% were seen once. Specimen: naive CD4+ T cells from blood. These receptors originate from a young woman in good health.

A few counts support this clone. The CDR3 sequence: CASTGPGGGETQYF. CDR3 nucleotides: TGTGCCAGCACCGGTCCAGGGGGCGGGGAGACCCAGTACTTC. This chain links TRBV2 with TRBJ2-5; 8 bases match TRBD1. This CDR3 region has 14 residues. Germline trimming cut 7 bases from V and 5 bases from J; bases unmatched to any gene: 9. CDR1 and CDR2 (germline): SNHLY, FYNNEI.

The chain has TRBV7-3 and TRBJ2-7, with 14 bases lining up with TRBD2. The ends lost 6 bases at V and 2 bases at J; junction bases unmatched: 3. Per the germline V gene, CDR1 is SGHTA and CDR2 is FQGTGA. This CDR3 is built from 15 residues. The DNA for the CDR3 is TGTGCCAGCAGTCAGACTAGCGGGGGGGCCTACGAGCAGTACTTC. This encodes CASSQTSGGAYEQYF.

This clone was observed a handful of times. The V and J genes are TRBV11-2 and TRBJ2-5, with a weak D call TRBD2 (6 bases). Germline values: CDR1 SGHAT, CDR2 FQNNGV. Trimming pared 2 bases from V and 1 base from J, leaving 20 bases between. The CDR3 consists of 18 residues. Written as DNA, the CDR3 is TGTGCCAGCAGCTTATTAGGTTTTGGGCTAGCGTTCCAAGAGACCCAGTACTTC. This translates into CASSLLGFGLAFQETQYF.

This rearrangement joins TRBV10-3 to TRBJ1-2; TRBD1 aligns across 8 bases. Germline V lookup: CDR1 ENHRY, CDR2 SYGVKD. Trimming took 7 bases from V and 5 from J; bases not matched to a gene: 6. The CDR3 length is 13 residues. The CDR3 is CAINPGQAYGYTF. As DNA, the CDR3 is TGTGCCATCAACCCGGGACAGGCATATGGCTACACCTTC.

The V call is TRBV7-3, the J call TRBJ2-1, with 11 nucleotides matching TRBD1. V trimming: 5 bases; J trimming: 7 bases; junction bases outside the gene matches: 4. This CDR3 has 14 amino acids. Germline assignment: CDR1 SGHTA and CDR2 FQGTGA. The CDR3 here is CASSRGQGGNEQFF. In DNA, the CDR3 is TGTGCCAGCAGCCGGGGACAGGGGGGGAATGAGCAGTTCTTC.

The table lists this clone with a few counts. The chain employs TRBV7-2 and TRBJ2-3; TRBD1 might be the D (6 bases). V dropped 3 bases and J dropped 2 bases, with 21 bases sitting between them. The CDR3 runs to 18 residues. The germline V gene has CDR1 SGHTA and CDR2 FQGNSA. The CDR3, as DNA: TGTGCCAGCAGCTTTCCGACGGTCCGGGACAAAAACACAGATACGCAGTATTTT. Translated, it gives CASSFPTVRDKNTDTQYF.

This clone turned up a few times. The rearrangement links TRBV7-9 to TRBJ2-5, with TRBD2 matching over 11 bases. Germline V lookup: CDR1 SEHNR, CDR2 FQNEAQ (reference sequence). This CDR3 region has 14 residues. Trimming cost V 11 bases and J 4 bases; bases outside gene matches: 9. CDR3 amino acids: CAGSLAGGSETQYF. DNA for the CDR3: TGTGCCGGTTCTCTAGCGGGAGGCTCAGAGACCCAGTACTTC.

The genes are TRBV29-1 and TRBJ1-1; 12 bases are a match to TRBD1. With 6 bases clipped from V and 4 bases from J, the junction kept 6 bases outside the gene matches. CDR3 length: 14 amino acids. From germline, CDR1 is SQVTM and CDR2 ANQGSEA. The CDR3 bases are TGCAGCGTGCCGGGACAGGGGGCGGGCACTGAAGCTTTCTTT. As protein: CSVPGQGAGTEAFF. The complete variable domain, with remaining parts taken from reference TRBV29-1 and TRBJ1-1, reads SAVISQKPSRDICQRGTSLTIQCQVDSQVTMMFWYRQQPGQSLTLIATANQGSEATYESGFVIDKFPISRPNLTFSTLTVSNMSPEDSSIYLCSVPGQGAGTEAFFGQGTRLTVV.

This clone was seen a handful of times. This chain links TRBV5-4 with TRBJ1-6; D unresolved. Looked up from germline, CDR1 is SGHNT and CDR2 is YYREEE (reference sequence). The CDR3 has 12 residues. The V end was cut by 0 bases, the J end by 14 bases, with 9 bases between. In DNA form, the CDR3 reads TGTGCCAGCAGCTTGGACCAGAATTCCCTCCACTTT. This sequence encodes CASSLDQNSLHF.

The V gene is TRBV18, the J gene TRBJ1-1; D gene ambiguous. The germline V and J ends were trimmed by 1 base and 7 bases, with 10 bases remaining between them. The CDR3 sequence is 13 residues long. Germline loops: CDR1 KGHSH, CDR2 LQKENI. CDR3 nucleotide sequence: TGTGCCAGCTCACCACAAACAGTTTTTGAAGCTTTCTTT. It translates to CASSPQTVFEAFF.

The gene calls are TRBV27 and TRBJ1-6; D not resolved. The V gene lost 4 bases and the J gene lost 0 bases, with 13 bases spanning the gap. Germline V gives CDR1 MNHEY, CDR2 SMNVEV (reference sequence). This CDR3 has 17 amino acids. CDR3 bases: TGTGCCAGCAGTTCCCCCGGTGGGAGCTCCTATAATTCACCCCTCCACTTT. Its translation is CASSSPGGSSYNSPLHF.

This chain joins TRBV7-8 and TRBJ2-7; 11 bases agree with TRBD1. V gave up 5 bases and J gave up 5 bases; unmatched junction bases: 5. The CDR3 sequence is 14 residues long. Germline CDR1 and CDR2: SGHVS and FQNEAQ. The CDR3 nucleotides are TGTGCCAGCAGCATGAGGACAGGGGGCAACGAGCAGTACTTC. It is translated as CASSMRTGGNEQYF.

There are a few counts of this clone. V is TRBV5-1 and J is TRBJ2-1; D possibly corresponds to TRBD1 (6 bases). With 4 bases removed from V and 8 bases from J, the gap between germline ends came to 16 bases. CDR1 SGHRS and CDR2 YFSETQ come from the germline V gene. The CDR3 has 14 residues. This CDR3 is CASSRDNSVDEQFF. CDR3 nucleotides: TGCGCCAGCAGCCGGGACAACAGCGTCGATGAGCAGTTCTTC. Full variable domain (rest looked up from reference TRBV5-1 and TRBJ2-1): KAGVTQTPRYLIKTRGQQVTLSCSPISGHRSVSWYQQTPGQGLQFLFEYFSETQRNKGNFPGRFSGRQFSNSRSEMNVSTLELGDSALYLCASSRDNSVDEQFFGPGTRLTVL.

The chain recombines TRBV18 with TRBJ1-2; TRBD1 might be the D (6 bases). CDR1 is KGHSH and CDR2 is LQKENI in the germline V gene. The ends were cut back, 1 base at V and 6 bases at J, with 9 bases in the middle. There are 13 residues in the CDR3. The CDR3 DNA sequence: TGTGCCAGCTCACCACGGGGGCAAGATGGCTACACCTTC. Translation gives CASSPRGQDGYTF.

The chain has TRBV9 and TRBJ2-1; 10 nucleotides match TRBD1. The CDR3 spans 16 residues. V shed 1 base and J 3 bases; nucleotides not matched to a gene: 4. Germline lookup yields CDR1 SGDLS and CDR2 YYNGEE. For the CDR3, the DNA is TGTGCCAGCAGCGTAAGGGGGGACAGGGGCTACAATGAGCAGTTCTTC. Translation: CASSVRGDRGYNEQFF.

The genes are TRBV7-2 and TRBJ2-5, with D possibly matching TRBD2 (6 bases). The CDR3 is made up of 15 amino acids. Germline-derived CDR1 and CDR2 are SGHTA and FQGNSA. Deletions cut 5 bases from V and 4 bases from J, with 17 bases between. The CDR3: CASSPPGTSGETQYF. The CDR3 bases are TGTGCCAGCAGCCCGCCAGGGACTTCTGGAGAGACCCAGTACTTC.

This clone was picked up a small number of times. The CDR3 spells CASIKDSSNTEAFF. The CDR3, as DNA: TGTGCCAGTATCAAGGACTCATCGAACACTGAAGCTTTCTTT. This sequence joins TRBV2 and TRBJ1-1; no firm D call. There are 14 residues in the CDR3. The V gene's germline CDR1 is SNHLY and CDR2 FYNNEI. V was pared by 9 bases and J by 1 base, with 15 bases between. The variable domain in full, completed from reference TRBV2 and TRBJ1-1, reads EPEVTQTPSHQVTQMGQEVILRCVPISNHLYFYWYRQILGQKVEFLVSFYNNEISEKSEIFDDQFSVERPDGSNFTLKIRSTKLEDSAMYFCASIKDSSNTEAFFGQGTRLTVV.

This clone has just a few counts. The genes are TRBV19 and TRBJ2-1; 12 positions agree with TRBD2. CDR3 length equals 14 residues. CDR1 is LNHDA, CDR2 SQIVND, per germline (reference sequence). The ends lost 6 bases at V and 4 bases at J; junction bases unmatched: 1. As DNA, the CDR3 is TGTGCCAGTAGGACTAGCGGGGGTTACAATGAGCAGTTCTTC. Translation gives CASRTSGGYNEQFF.

CDR3 in amino acids: CASSDHRVPNTGELFF. CDR3 nucleotide sequence: TGTGCCAGCAGCGATCACAGGGTCCCGAACACCGGGGAGCTGTTTTTT. The V call is TRBV7-8, the J call TRBJ2-2, with D possibly being TRBD1 (6 bases). The V gene's germline CDR1 is SGHVS and CDR2 FQNEAQ. This CDR3 has 16 residues. The V end was cut by 5 bases, the J end by 0 bases, with 13 bases between.

The chain uses TRBV7-2 and TRBJ2-5; D is possibly TRBD1 (5 bases). The V end lost 4 bases, the J end lost 5 bases, and 17 bases lay between the germline ends. This CDR3 spans 15 amino acids. Germline values: CDR1 SGHTA, CDR2 FQGNSA. DNA of the CDR3: TGTGCCAGCAGCTCGCAGGGTCGTAGTGACGAGACCCAGTACTTC. It codes for CASSSQGRSDETQYF.

This clone occurred a few times. V and J are TRBV4-1 and TRBJ1-2; 7 bases are shared with TRBD1. The CDR3 has 15 residues. Germline CDR1 MGHRA, CDR2 YSYEKL. Germline trimming cut 0 bases from V and 2 bases from J; bases unmatched to any gene: 3. The CDR3 nucleotides are TGCGCCAGCAGCCAAGATGTCAGGGGGAACTATGGCTACACCTTC. This translates into CASSQDVRGNYGYTF.

This clone was counted only a few times. V usage is TRBV18 and J usage is TRBJ2-1; 9 positions match TRBD2. V lost 6 bases and J lost 3; bases outside the gene matches: 6. This CDR3 comprises 15 residues. Germline CDR1 is KGHSH and CDR2 is LQKENI. CDR3 region: CASSLGLADYNEQFF. CDR3 DNA sequence: TGTGCCAGCTCGCTGGGACTAGCAGACTACAATGAGCAGTTCTTC.

This clone was observed a few times. V gene TRBV25-1 combines with J gene TRBJ2-7; 11 bases are shared with TRBD2. Trimming took 4 bases from V and 6 from J; bases not matched to a gene: 8. Germline CDR1 reads MGHDK; CDR2 reads SYGVNS. The CDR3 spans 15 residues. CDR3 in DNA: TGTGCCAGCAGTGGTCTACTAGCGGGAGAGGGCGAGCAGTACTTC. Encoded protein: CASSGLLAGEGEQYF.

This clone turned up a few times. Other nucleotide sequences from this sample produce the same CDR3. This rearrangement joins TRBV30 to TRBJ2-7, with a weak D call TRBD1 (5 bases). The CDR3 is made up of 12 amino acids. The germline gives CDR1 GTSNPN, CDR2 SVGIG (reference sequence). V dropped 2 bases and J dropped 3 bases, with 8 bases sitting between them. Written as DNA, the CDR3 is TGTGCCTGGAGTAGAGACAGCTACGAGCAGTACTTC. Its protein is CAWSRDSYEQYF. Based on the CDR3 plus reference TRBV30 and TRBJ2-7, the full variable domain is SQTIHQWPATLVQPVGSPLSLECTVEGTSNPNLYWYRQAAGRGLQLLFYSVGIGQISSEVPQNLSASRPQDRQFILSSKKLLLSDSGFYLCAWSRDSYEQYFGPGTRLTVT.

In this sample, this clone turned up a few times. The same CDR3 arises from other DNA sequences in this sample as well. The V gene is TRBV30, the J gene TRBJ2-5; a weak D match, TRBD1 (6 bases). CDR3 size: 12 residues. In germline, CDR1 is GTSNPN, CDR2 SVGIG (reference sequence). Trimming removed 2 bases from V and 5 bases from J, with 9 bases in between. The CDR3 region is CAWSTQGETQYF. Written as DNA, the CDR3 is TGTGCCTGGAGTACCCAGGGGGAGACCCAGTACTTC.